This T cell receptor (beta chain) is from a study of early T cells in non-severe SARS-CoV-2 infection. Study at large: Sequencing of unsorted whole blood was done on bulk RNA, leaving chains unpaired.

Individual cDNA molecules were tagged with unique molecular identifiers. Each CDR3 protein is one row after TCRdb ran MiXCR on the 5' RACE reads. Of 45,000 or so distinct CDR3 sequences in the sample, around a quarter were seen once. This clonotype was detected a few times. Germline values: CDR1 MNHEY, CDR2 SVGAGI. This CDR3 is 17 amino acids long. The trim removed 2 bases at V and 6 bases at J, leaving 6 bases unmatched. This sequence joins TRBV6-5 and TRBJ2-2; 13 bases match TRBD2. The receptor was isolated from an adult who was a healthcare worker with PCR-confirmed SARS-CoV-2 infection or an uninfected control (not recorded which). The sequencing used whole blood, collected at baseline. Here the CDR3 reads CASSYQGLAGASGELFF. CDR3 nucleotide sequence: TGTGCCAGCAGTTACCAAGGACTAGCGGGGGCCTCCGGGGAGCTGTTTTTT.